A selection of T cell receptor beta chains follows, all from one sample in a study of blood T cell repertoires in COVID-19. Clones were sequenced by immunoSEQ multiplex PCR, and TCRdb holds only the in-frame ones, with some missing. Of 95,000 to 150,000 clones detected, approximately 85% appear once; the ten largest clones hold 25% to 30%. The sequencing input was peripheral blood. These receptors came from a woman of 80 years or more with acute or convalescent COVID-19. CDR3s include the opening cysteine and the closing phenylalanine or tryptophan. Each record gives: D gene, clone size, J gene, V gene, CDR3 DNA, CDR3 protein. A D gene is named only where the DNA matches it firmly. The size entry is marked missing in some rows and otherwise reads once, few, many or a size class.

D gene: NA
clone size: NA
J gene: TRBJ2-5
V gene: TRBV10-3
CDR3 DNA: TGTGCCATCAGTGACTCAACAGGGAAGGAGACCCAGTACTTC
CDR3 protein: CAISDSTGKETQYF

D gene: TRBD1
clone size: NA
J gene: TRBJ1-2
V gene: TRBV28
CDR3 DNA: TGTGCCAGCAGTTTCCGGGACAGGGGGCTAGGCTACACCTTC
CDR3 protein: CASSFRDRGLGYTF

D gene: NA
clone size: NA
J gene: TRBJ1-1
V gene: TRBV7-2
CDR3 DNA: TGTGCCAGCTTCTCCCAAACAGGGAACACTGAAGCTTTCTTT
CDR3 protein: CASFSQTGNTEAFF

D gene: TRBD2
clone size: NA
J gene: TRBJ2-3
V gene: TRBV2
CDR3 DNA: TGTGCCAGCACACTAGCGGGGGGGCGAGGAGATACGCAGTATTTT
CDR3 protein: CASTLAGGRGDTQYF

D gene: TRBD2
clone size: NA
J gene: TRBJ2-3
V gene: TRBV7-6
CDR3 DNA: TGTGCCAGCAGACCCCATCCGGGACTAGCGACAGATACGCAGTATTTT
CDR3 protein: CASRPHPGLATDTQYF

D gene: NA
clone size: few
J gene: TRBJ2-2
V gene: TRBV14
CDR3 DNA: TGTGCCAGCAGCCACGCAACGCTTAGCGGGGAGCTGTTTTTT
CDR3 protein: CASSHATLSGELFF

D gene: NA
clone size: NA
J gene: TRBJ2-6
V gene: TRBV4-2
CDR3 DNA: TGTGCCAGCAGCCCCAGCAGCGTTCGGGGGGCCAACGTCCTGACTTTC
CDR3 protein: CASSPSSVRGANVLTF

D gene: NA
clone size: NA
J gene: TRBJ1-1
V gene: TRBV11-2
CDR3 DNA: TGTGCCAGCAGCTTAGATCGAGTTGGGAGCGGCACTGAAGCTTTCTTT
CDR3 protein: CASSLDRVGSGTEAFF

D gene: NA
clone size: few
J gene: TRBJ1-2
V gene: TRBV5-1
CDR3 DNA: TGCGCCAGCAGCTTGGAGGGGGACTATGGCTACACCTTC
CDR3 protein: CASSLEGDYGYTF

D gene: TRBD1
clone size: NA
J gene: TRBJ1-2
V gene: TRBV19
CDR3 DNA: TGTGCCAGTAGTATACGCGGGACAGGGGGCAGGCGGGCCTTC
CDR3 protein: CASSIRGTGGRRAF

D gene: NA
clone size: NA
J gene: TRBJ1-2
V gene: TRBV19
CDR3 DNA: TGTGCCAGTAGTCGTCAGGGAACCAACTATGGCTACACCTTC
CDR3 protein: CASSRQGTNYGYTF

D gene: NA
clone size: NA
J gene: TRBJ2-3
V gene: TRBV3-1/TRBV3-2
CDR3 DNA: TGTGCCAGCAGACGAGCCCGGGGGGCCAGCGATACGCAGTATTTT
CDR3 protein: CASRRARGASDTQYF

D gene: NA
clone size: NA
J gene: TRBJ1-2
V gene: TRBV9
CDR3 DNA: TGTGCCAGCAGCGTAGATCAGGGAGGTAGTCTCACCTTC
CDR3 protein: CASSVDQGGSLTF

D gene: TRBD2
clone size: NA
J gene: TRBJ2-5
V gene: TRBV4-1
CDR3 DNA: TGCGCCAGCAGCCAAGAAGGCGGACTAGCGGGGGGTTTGGAGGAGACCCAGTACTTC
CDR3 protein: CASSQEGGLAGGLEETQYF

D gene: NA
clone size: NA
J gene: TRBJ1-2
V gene: TRBV29-1
CDR3 DNA: TGCAGCGTGTGGGGAGGGGCAGGGGATGGCTACACCTTC
CDR3 protein: CSVWGGAGDGYTF

D gene: TRBD1
clone size: NA
J gene: TRBJ1-1
V gene: TRBV29-1
CDR3 DNA: TGCAGCCTGAATACAGGGGGCACTGAAGCTTTCTTT
CDR3 protein: CSLNTGGTEAFF

D gene: NA
clone size: NA
J gene: TRBJ2-5
V gene: TRBV6-5
CDR3 DNA: TGTGTTACGGGACAAATCCAAGAGACCCAGTACTTC
CDR3 protein: CVTGQIQETQYF

D gene: NA
clone size: NA
J gene: TRBJ1-4
V gene: TRBV15
CDR3 DNA: TGTGCCACCAGCAAAGACAGGAGGTCTAATGAAAAACTGTTTTTT
CDR3 protein: CATSKDRRSNEKLFF

D gene: TRBD1
clone size: NA
J gene: TRBJ2-7
V gene: TRBV11-2
CDR3 DNA: TGTGCCAGCAGCTTGGGACAGGGGCTTCTGTGGGTCACCTACGAGCAGTACTTC
CDR3 protein: CASSLGQGLLWVTYEQYF

D gene: NA
clone size: NA
J gene: TRBJ1-5
V gene: TRBV19
CDR3 DNA: TGTGCCAGTACCGCGGGGGGGGGCGCAGCCCCCAATCAGCCCCAGCATTTT
CDR3 protein: CASTAGGGAAPNQPQHF

D gene: NA
clone size: few
J gene: TRBJ1-3
V gene: TRBV7-3
CDR3 DNA: TGTGCCAGCAGCCCATGGGCAGCTGGTGTCTCTGGAAACACCATATATTTT
CDR3 protein: CASSPWAAGVSGNTIYF

D gene: TRBD2
clone size: NA
J gene: TRBJ2-1
V gene: TRBV2
CDR3 DNA: TGTGCCAGCAGCCCCTCCCGCGGGGGGTCCTACAATGAGCAGTTCTTC
CDR3 protein: CASSPSRGGSYNEQFF

D gene: NA
clone size: NA
J gene: TRBJ1-6
V gene: TRBV2
CDR3 DNA: TGTGCCAGCAGCCTAGAACAGGGAAATAATTCACCCCTCCACTTT
CDR3 protein: CASSLEQGNNSPLHF

D gene: NA
clone size: NA
J gene: TRBJ1-6
V gene: TRBV6-1
CDR3 DNA: TGTGCCAGCAGTGAAGCGGCGGGAAATTCACCCCTCCACTTT
CDR3 protein: CASSEAAGNSPLHF

D gene: NA
clone size: NA
J gene: TRBJ2-2
V gene: TRBV5-1
CDR3 DNA: TGCGCCAGCAGCTTGCGAGACAGGCCCACCGGGGAGCTGTTTTTT
CDR3 protein: CASSLRDRPTGELFF

D gene: TRBD1
clone size: NA
J gene: TRBJ1-2
V gene: TRBV4-2
CDR3 DNA: TGTGCCAGCAGCCAAGTGGGGACAGGCGAGGGAGGCTACACCTTC
CDR3 protein: CASSQVGTGEGGYTF

D gene: NA
clone size: few
J gene: TRBJ2-3
V gene: TRBV2
CDR3 DNA: TGTGCCAGCAGCGAAGAATCAGGGGATACGCAGTATTTT
CDR3 protein: CASSEESGDTQYF